This TCR beta chain was captured by sequencing in a study of identical twins (dated by TCRdb to about 2016). A note on the overall study: TCR alpha and beta repertoires from monozygotic twins, unrelated adults of various ages and cord blood were deep-sequenced to test whether fetal clonotypes persist. To rule out contamination, the twin experiments were replicated at different times with different library preparation protocols. On the study overall, not on this receptor specifically: The excess sharing between twins in beta out-of-frame sequences was weaker because fewer shared sequences reduced the signal-to-noise ratio. In monozygotic twins, out-of-frame TCR alpha sharing was systematically underestimated by recombination models, although the models agreed with sharing between unrelated individuals. Fewer insertions were carried by abundant cord blood beta clonotypes, a similar but weaker trend appeared in young adult naive repertoires, and no such trend appeared in memory repertoires. Invariant T cells such as MAIT and iNKT could partly confound zero-insertion analyses, though diverse VJ usage argued against this for most clonotypes. Because the same donors could not be followed over many years, the conclusions relied on cross-sectional statistical analysis. Compared with coincidental sharing between unrelated individuals, an excess of low generation-probability sequences was observed among out-of-frame TCR alpha sequences shared between twins.

From cysteine to phenylalanine, the CDR3 is 13 amino acids long. Solely the CDR3 DNA is kept, with 39 bases framed from the first base. Trimming removed 4 bases from V and 8 bases from J, leaving 14 bases between the germline ends. CDR1 and CDR2 (SNHLY, FYNNEI) derive from the germline V gene. All donors were healthy Caucasians. The twin cohort consisted of three pairs of female monozygotic twins, all aged roughly 18 to 29 years. The RNA used for TCR libraries was isolated from peripheral blood mononuclear cells. On this clonotype itself: This clone's antigen is unknown. No qualities accompany the bases; no much larger clone lies one base away.

The library came from 5' RACE. TCRdb shows the sequencer as Illumina HiSeq 2000. Template switching added a universal primer binding site, and the final cDNA carried a unique molecular identifier that allowed TCR cDNA molecules to be counted accurately. Specific primers in the conserved constant-segment region were used to synthesize first-strand cDNA for TCR alpha and beta chains. To control for contamination, each cDNA library was double barcoded with a SMART-Mk sample barcode plus Illumina barcodes. Two successive PCR steps introduced TruSeq adapter sequences along with Illumina sample barcodes. TCR alpha and beta cDNA libraries were sequenced on the Illumina HiSeq platform with custom primers. The paper's data handling went like this. Unique molecular identifiers were extracted from raw reads with MiGEC, and CDR3 positions were determined with MiXCR. For each individual, recombination models were inferred using an EM algorithm with the repgenHMM and IGoR tools. Shared clonotypes were analyzed with the tcR package in R, and sharing was normalized by the product of cloneset sizes. Out-of-frame nonproductive sequences were analyzed to study raw recombination free of thymic and clonal selection effects. Starting from the raw public reads, TCRdb applied fastp trimming at Q25, assembled clones with MiXCR and retained in-frame beta chains. One record per CDR3 amino acid sequence lists the most common genes and DNA. The V and J calls reflect TCRdb's pipeline rather than the authors' work. The sample table contains roughly 750,000 distinct CDR3 sequences; only one count was recorded for 21% of them. The ten largest make up over 4% of the sample.

These data also formed part of another study, on T cells expressing NK-cell markers. The other study reports the following: About eight donors provided sorted CD3+CD56+NKG2C+, CD3+CD56+NKG2C- and CD3+CD56-NKG2C+ T-cell subsets, whose TCR beta-chain repertoires were profiled. Of the eight sequenced donors, seven were found to be HCMV-seropositive and one was found to be HCMV-seronegative. In several experiments an anti-gammadeltaTCR antibody was added to restrict sorting to alphabetaTCR-expressing T cells. For six donors, the dominant CD3+CD56+NKG2C+ clonotypes were among the top 10 CD8+ clonotypes and accounted for about 1.0-8% of CD8+ T cells. Those dominant clonotypes were again the most abundant among CD3+CD56-NKG2C+ cells in several donors, at about 28.3-60.1%. Whether the expanded NKG2C-expressing T cell clones were specific for HCMV antigens remained unclear. The eight sequenced donors were randomly selected healthy volunteers, three men and five women. To determine HCMV serostatus, a commercial ELISA kit was used to detect HCMV-specific IgG in serum. For five or six donors, unsorted PBMC were also used to sequence bulk peripheral blood T-cell repertoires. Reads were demultiplexed and grouped by UMI with MIGEC, and clonotypes were assembled and quantified with MiTCR. To exclude erroneous sequences, any TCR cDNA sequence not supported by at least two reads was discarded. The tcR package was used for downstream repertoire analysis, with clonotypes matched between fractions based on CDR3 nucleotide sequence plus V segment. Antigen specificity was annotated against VDJdb with VDJmatch, allowing one amino acid substitution in CDR3.

What was sequenced was PBMCs. The rearranged chain carries TRBV2 and TRBJ2-5, and possibly TRBD1, on 6 matching bases. The sequence came from a woman younger than 35 in good health. For the CDR3, the sequence is CASSAAGVTTQYF. The sequence in DNA is TGTGCCAGCAGTGCCGCAGGGGTAACAACCCAGTACTTC.